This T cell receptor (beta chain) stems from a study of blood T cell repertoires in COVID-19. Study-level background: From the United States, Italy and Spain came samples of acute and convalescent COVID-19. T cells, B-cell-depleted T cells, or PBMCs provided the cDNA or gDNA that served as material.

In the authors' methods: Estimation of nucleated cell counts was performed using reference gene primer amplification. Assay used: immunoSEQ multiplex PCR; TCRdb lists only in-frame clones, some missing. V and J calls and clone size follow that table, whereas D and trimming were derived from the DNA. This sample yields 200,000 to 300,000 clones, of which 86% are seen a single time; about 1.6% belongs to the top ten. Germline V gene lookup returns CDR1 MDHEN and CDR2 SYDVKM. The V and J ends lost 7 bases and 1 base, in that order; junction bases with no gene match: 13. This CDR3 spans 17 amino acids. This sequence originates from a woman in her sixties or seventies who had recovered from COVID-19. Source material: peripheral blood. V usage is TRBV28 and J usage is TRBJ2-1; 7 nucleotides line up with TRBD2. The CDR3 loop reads CASIPTVLAVSYNEQFF. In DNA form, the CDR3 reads TGTGCCAGCATCCCCACCGTCCTAGCGGTTTCCTACAATGAGCAGTTCTTC. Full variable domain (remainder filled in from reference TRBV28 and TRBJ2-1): DVKVTQSSRYLVKRTGEKVFLECVQDMDHENMFWYRQDPGLGLRLIYFSYDVKMKEKGDIPEGYSVSREKKERFSLILESASTNQTSMYLCASIPTVLAVSYNEQFFGPGTRLTVL.